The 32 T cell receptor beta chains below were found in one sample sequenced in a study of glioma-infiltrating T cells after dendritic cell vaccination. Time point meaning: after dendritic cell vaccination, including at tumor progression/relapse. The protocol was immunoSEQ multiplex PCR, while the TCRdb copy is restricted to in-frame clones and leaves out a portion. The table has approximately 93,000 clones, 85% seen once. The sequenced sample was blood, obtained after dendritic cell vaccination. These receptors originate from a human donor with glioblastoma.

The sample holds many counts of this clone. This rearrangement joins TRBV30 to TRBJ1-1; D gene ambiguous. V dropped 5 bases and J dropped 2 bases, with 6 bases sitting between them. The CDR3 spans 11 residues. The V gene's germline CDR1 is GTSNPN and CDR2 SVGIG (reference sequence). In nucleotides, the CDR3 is TGTGCCTGGGTTCTTAACACTGAAGCTTTCTTT. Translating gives CAWVLNTEAFF.

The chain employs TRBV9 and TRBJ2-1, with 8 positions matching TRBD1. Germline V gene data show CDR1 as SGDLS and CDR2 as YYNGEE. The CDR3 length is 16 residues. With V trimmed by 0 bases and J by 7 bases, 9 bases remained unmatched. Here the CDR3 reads CASSVGTGSTNNEQFF. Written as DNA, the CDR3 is TGTGCCAGCAGCGTAGGGACAGGGTCCACGAATAATGAGCAGTTCTTC.

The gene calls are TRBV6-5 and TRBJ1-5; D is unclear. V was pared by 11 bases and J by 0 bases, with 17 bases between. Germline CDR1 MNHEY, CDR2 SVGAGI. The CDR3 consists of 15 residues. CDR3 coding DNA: TGTGCCTCTCAGAGGGTGATCGATAGCAATCAGCCCCAGCATTTT. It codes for CASQRVIDSNQPQHF.

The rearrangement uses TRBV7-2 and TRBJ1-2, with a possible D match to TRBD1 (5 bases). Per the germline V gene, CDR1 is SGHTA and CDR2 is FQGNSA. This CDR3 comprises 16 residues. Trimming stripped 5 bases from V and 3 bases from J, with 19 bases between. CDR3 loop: CASSPRPPGGDYGYTF. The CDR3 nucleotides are TGTGCCAGCAGCCCCCGTCCTCCGGGGGGGGACTATGGCTACACCTTC.

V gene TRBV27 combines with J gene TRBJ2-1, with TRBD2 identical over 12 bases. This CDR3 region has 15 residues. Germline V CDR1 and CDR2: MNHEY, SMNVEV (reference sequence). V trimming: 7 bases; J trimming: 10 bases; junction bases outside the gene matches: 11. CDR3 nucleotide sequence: TGTGCCAGCACCGTACTAGCGGGAGGCCGGGGGGAGCAGTTCTTC. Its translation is CASTVLAGGRGEQFF.

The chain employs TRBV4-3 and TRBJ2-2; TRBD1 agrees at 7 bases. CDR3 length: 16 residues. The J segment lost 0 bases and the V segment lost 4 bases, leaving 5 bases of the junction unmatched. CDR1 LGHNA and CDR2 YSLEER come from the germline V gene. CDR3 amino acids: CASSRRDRPNTGELFF. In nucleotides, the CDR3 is TGCGCCAGCAGCCGACGGGACAGACCGAACACCGGGGAGCTGTTTTTT.

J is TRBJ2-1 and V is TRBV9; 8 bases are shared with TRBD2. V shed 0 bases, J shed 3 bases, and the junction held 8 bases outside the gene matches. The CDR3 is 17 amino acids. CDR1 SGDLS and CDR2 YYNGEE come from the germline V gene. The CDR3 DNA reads TGTGCCAGCAGCGTAGTCGGTCGGGGGGGGATCTACAATGAGCAGTTCTTC. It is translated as CASSVVGRGGIYNEQFF.

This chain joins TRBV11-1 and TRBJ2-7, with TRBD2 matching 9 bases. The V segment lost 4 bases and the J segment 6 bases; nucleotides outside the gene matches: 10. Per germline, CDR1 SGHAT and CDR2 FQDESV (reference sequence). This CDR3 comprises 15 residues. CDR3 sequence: CASSSPGLAAGEQYF. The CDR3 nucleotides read TGTGCCAGCAGCTCTCCGGGACTAGCAGCCGGCGAGCAGTACTTC.

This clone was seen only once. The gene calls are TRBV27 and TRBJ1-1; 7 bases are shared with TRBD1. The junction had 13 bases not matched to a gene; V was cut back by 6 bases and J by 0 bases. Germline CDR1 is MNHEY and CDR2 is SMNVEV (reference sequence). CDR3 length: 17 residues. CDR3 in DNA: TGTGCCAGCAGCGCCAGACTTAACAGGGGAATGAACACTGAAGCTTTCTTT. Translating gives CASSARLNRGMNTEAFF.

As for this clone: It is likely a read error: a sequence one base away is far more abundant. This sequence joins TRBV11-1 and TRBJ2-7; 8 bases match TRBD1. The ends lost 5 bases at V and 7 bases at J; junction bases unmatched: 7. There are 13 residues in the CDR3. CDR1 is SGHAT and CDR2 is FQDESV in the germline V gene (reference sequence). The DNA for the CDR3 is TGTGCCAGCAGCCAAAGGACAGGGAGGGAGCAGTACTTC. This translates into CASSQRTGREQYF.

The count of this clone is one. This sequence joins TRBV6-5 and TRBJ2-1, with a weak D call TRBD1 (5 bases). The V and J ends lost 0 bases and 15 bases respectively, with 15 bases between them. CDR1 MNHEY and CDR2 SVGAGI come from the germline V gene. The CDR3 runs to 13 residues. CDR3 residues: CASSYSSATVRFF. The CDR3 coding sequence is TGTGCCAGCAGTTACTCTTCGGCGACAGTTAGGTTCTTC.

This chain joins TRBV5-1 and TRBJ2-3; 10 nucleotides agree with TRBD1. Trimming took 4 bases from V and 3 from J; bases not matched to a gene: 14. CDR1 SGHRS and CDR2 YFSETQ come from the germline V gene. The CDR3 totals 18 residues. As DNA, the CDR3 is TGCGCCAGCAGCCGTACCCATAAGGACAGGGGGTTAACAGATACGCAGTATTTT. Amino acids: CASSRTHKDRGLTDTQYF.

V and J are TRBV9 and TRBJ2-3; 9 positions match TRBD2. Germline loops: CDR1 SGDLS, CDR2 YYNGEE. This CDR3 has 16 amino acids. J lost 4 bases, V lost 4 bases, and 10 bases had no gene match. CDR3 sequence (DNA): TGTGCCAGCAGCTCGCAGCGGGGGGCGGGTGCAGATACGCAGTATTTT. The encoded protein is CASSSQRGAGADTQYF.

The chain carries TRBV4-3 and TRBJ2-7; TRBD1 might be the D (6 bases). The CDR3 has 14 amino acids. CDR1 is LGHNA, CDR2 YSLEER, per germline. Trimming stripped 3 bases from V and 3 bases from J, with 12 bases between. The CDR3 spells CASSHLQGNYEQYF. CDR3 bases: TGCGCCAGCAGCCATCTCCAGGGGAACTACGAGCAGTACTTC.

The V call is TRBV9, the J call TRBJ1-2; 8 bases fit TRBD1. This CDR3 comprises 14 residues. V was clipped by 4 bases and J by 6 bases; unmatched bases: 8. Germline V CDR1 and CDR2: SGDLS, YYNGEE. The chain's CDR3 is CASSIRTGKDGYTF. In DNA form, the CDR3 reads TGTGCCAGCAGCATCCGGACAGGGAAAGATGGCTACACCTTC.

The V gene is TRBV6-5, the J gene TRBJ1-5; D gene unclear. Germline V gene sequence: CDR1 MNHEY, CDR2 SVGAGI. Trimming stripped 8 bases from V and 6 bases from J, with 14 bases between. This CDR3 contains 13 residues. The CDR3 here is CASGQDVSQPQHF. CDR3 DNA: TGTGCCAGCGGGCAGGATGTATCTCAGCCCCAGCATTTT.

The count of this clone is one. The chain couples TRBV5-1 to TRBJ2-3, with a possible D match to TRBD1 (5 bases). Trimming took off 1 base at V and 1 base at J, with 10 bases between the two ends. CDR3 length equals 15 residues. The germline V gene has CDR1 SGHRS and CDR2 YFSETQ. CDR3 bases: TGCGCCAGCAGCTTGCCAGGGTCGGGCACAGATACGCAGTATTTT. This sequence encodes CASSLPGSGTDTQYF. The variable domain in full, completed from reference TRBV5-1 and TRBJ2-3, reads KAGVTQTPRYLIKTRGQQVTLSCSPISGHRSVSWYQQTPGQGLQFLFEYFSETQRNKGNFPGRFSGRQFSNSRSEMNVSTLELGDSALYLCASSLPGSGTDTQYFGPGTRLTVL.

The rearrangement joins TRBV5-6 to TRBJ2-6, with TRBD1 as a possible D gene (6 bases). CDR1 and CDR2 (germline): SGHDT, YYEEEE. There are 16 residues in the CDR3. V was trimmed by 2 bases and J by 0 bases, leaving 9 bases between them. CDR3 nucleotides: TGTGCCAGCAGCTTTGACAGGATCTCTGGGGCCAACGTCCTGACTTTC. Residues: CASSFDRISGANVLTF.

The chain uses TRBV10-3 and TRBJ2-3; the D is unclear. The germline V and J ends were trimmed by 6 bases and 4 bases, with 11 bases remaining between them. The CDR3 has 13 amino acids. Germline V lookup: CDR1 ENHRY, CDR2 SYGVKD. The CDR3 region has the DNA TGTGCCATCAGAGCCTCACCGGCAGATACGCAGTATTTT. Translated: CAIRASPADTQYF.

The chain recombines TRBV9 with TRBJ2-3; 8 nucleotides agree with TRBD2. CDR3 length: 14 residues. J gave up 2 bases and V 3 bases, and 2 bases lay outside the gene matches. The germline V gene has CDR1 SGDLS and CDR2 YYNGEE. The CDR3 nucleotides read TGTGCCAGCAGCGCGGGGGGGAACACAGATACGCAGTATTTT. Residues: CASSAGGNTDTQYF.

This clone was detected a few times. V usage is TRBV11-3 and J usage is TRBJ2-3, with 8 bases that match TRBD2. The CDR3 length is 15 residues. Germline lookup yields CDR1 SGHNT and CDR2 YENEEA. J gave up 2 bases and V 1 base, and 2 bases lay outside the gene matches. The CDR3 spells CASSLGLAITDTQYF. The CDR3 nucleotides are TGTGCCAGCAGCTTAGGACTAGCGATCACAGATACGCAGTATTTT.

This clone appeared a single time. CDR3 residues: CASSPDRGVTEAFF. The CDR3 nucleotides read TGTGCCAGCAGTCCCGACAGGGGGGTCACTGAAGCTTTCTTT. The V gene is TRBV27, the J gene TRBJ1-1, with 9 bases matching TRBD1. In germline, CDR1 is MNHEY, CDR2 SMNVEV (reference sequence). V lost 5 bases to trimming and J lost 4 bases; unmatched junction nucleotides: 5. This CDR3 region has 14 residues.

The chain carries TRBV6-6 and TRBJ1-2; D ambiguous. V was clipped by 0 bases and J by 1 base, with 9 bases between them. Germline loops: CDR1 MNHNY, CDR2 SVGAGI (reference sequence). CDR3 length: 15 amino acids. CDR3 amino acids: CASSYSSEINYGYTF. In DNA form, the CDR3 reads TGTGCCAGCAGTTACTCGTCCGAGATTAACTATGGCTACACCTTC.

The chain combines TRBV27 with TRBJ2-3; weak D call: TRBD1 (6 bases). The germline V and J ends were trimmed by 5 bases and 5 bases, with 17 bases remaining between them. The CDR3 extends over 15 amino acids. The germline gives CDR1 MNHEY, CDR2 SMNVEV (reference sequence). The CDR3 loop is CASSRTSTRGDTQYF. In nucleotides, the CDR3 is TGTGCCAGCAGTCGGACATCAACCAGGGGAGATACGCAGTATTTT.

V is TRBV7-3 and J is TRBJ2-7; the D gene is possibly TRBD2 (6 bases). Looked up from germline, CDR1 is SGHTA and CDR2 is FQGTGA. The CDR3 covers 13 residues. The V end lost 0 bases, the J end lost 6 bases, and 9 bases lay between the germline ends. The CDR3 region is CASSLTGGSEQYF. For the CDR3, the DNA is TGTGCCAGCAGCTTAACGGGGGGTAGCGAGCAGTACTTC.

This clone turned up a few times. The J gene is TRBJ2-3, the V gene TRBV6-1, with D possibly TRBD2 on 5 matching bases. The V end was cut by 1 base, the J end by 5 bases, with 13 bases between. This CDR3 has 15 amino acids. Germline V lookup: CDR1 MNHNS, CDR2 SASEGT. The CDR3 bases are TGTGCCAGCAGTGAAGTGATGGGAGAGGGAGATACGCAGTATTTT. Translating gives CASSEVMGEGDTQYF.

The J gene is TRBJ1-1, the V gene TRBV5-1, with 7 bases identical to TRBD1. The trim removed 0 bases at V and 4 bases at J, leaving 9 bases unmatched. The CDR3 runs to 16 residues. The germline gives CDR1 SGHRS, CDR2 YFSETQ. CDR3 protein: CASSLATARGTTEAFF. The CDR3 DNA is TGCGCCAGCAGCTTGGCCACGGCCAGGGGGACCACTGAAGCTTTCTTT.

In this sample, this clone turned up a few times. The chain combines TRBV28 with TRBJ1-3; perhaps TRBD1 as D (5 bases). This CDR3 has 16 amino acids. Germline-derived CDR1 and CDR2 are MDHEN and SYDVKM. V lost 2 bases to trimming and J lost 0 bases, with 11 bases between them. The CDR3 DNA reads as TGTGCCAGCAGTTTAACAGGTTCAATCTCTGGAAACACCATATATTTT. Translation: CASSLTGSISGNTIYF.

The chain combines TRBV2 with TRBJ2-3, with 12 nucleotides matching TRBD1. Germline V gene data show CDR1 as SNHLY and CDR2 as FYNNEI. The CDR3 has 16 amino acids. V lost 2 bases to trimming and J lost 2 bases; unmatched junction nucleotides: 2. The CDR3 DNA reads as TGTGCCAGCAGTGAATGGGACAGGGGGCCCACAGATACGCAGTATTTT. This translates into CASSEWDRGPTDTQYF. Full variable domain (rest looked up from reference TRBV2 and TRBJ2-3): EPEVTQTPSHQVTQMGQEVILRCVPISNHLYFYWYRQILGQKVEFLVSFYNNEISEKSEIFDDQFSVERPDGSNFTLKIRSTKLEDSAMYFCASSEWDRGPTDTQYFGPGTRLTVL.

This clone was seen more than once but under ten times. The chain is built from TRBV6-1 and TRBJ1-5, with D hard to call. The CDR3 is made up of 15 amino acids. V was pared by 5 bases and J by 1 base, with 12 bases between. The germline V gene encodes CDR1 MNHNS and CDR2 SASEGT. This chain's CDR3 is CASSPEFLSNQPQHF. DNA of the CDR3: TGTGCCAGCAGTCCCGAATTCCTAAGCAATCAGCCCCAGCATTTT.

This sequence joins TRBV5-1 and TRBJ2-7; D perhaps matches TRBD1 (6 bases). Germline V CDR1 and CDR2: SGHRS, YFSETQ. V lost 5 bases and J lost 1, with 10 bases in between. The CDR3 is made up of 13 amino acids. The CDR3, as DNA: TGCGCCAGCAGGCCCACAGGGTCCTACGAGCAGTACTTC. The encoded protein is CASRPTGSYEQYF.

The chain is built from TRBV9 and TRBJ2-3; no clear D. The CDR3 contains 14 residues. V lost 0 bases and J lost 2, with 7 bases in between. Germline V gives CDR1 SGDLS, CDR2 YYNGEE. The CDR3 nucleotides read TGTGCCAGCAGCGTAGAAATGGCCACAGATACGCAGTATTTT. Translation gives CASSVEMATDTQYF.